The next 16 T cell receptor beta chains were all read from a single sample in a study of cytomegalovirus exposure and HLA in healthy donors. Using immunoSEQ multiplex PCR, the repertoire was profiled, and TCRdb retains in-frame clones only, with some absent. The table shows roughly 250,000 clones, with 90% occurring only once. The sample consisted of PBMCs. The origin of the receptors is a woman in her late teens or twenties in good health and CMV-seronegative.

CDR3 protein: CASSFSEDNLSPLHF. CDR3 bases: TGCGCCAGCAGCTTTTCAGAAGACAATCTCTCACCCCTCCACTTT. V usage is TRBV5-1 and J usage is TRBJ1-6; D is undetermined. Germline CDR1 reads SGHRS; CDR2 reads YFSETQ. The length of the CDR3 is 15 residues. Trimming left V 2 bases short and J 10 bases short, with 16 bases between.

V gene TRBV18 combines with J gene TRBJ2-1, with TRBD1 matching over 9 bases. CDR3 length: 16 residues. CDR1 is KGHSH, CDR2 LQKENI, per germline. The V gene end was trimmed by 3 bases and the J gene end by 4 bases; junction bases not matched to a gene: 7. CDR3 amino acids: CASSPTPGQGYNEQFF. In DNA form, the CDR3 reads TGTGCCAGCTCACCGACCCCGGGACAGGGATACAATGAGCAGTTCTTC.

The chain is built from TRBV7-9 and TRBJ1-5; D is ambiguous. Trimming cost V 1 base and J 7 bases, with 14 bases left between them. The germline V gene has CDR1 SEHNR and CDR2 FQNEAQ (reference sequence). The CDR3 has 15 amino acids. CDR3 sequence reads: CASSLGGSEGQPQHF. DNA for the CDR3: TGTGCCAGCAGCTTAGGAGGGTCGGAAGGGCAGCCCCAGCATTTT. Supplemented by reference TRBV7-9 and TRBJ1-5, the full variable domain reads DTGVSQNPRHKITKRGQNVTFRCDPISEHNRLYWYRQTLGQGPEFLTYFQNEAQLEKSRLLSDRFSAERPKGSFSTLEIQRTEQGDSAMYLCASSLGGSEGQPQHFGDGTRLSIL.

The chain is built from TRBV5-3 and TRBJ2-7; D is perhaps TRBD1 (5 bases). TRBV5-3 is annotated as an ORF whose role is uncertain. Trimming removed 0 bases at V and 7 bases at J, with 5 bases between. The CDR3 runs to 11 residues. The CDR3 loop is CARSLGTEQYF. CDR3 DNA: TGTGCCAGAAGCTTGGGGACAGAGCAGTACTTC.

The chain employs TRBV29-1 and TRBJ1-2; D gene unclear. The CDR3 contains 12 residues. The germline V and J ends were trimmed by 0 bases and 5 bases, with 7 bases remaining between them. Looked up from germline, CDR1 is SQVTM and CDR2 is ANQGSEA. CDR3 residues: CSVEEGLYGYTF. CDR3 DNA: TGCAGCGTTGAAGAGGGCCTTTATGGCTACACCTTC.

As DNA, the CDR3 is TGTGCCAGCAGTGACGGGACAGGCGGAGATACGCAGTATTTT. Its translation is CASSDGTGGDTQYF. The chain recombines TRBV6-4 with TRBJ2-3; 8 positions match TRBD1. V trimming: 2 bases; J trimming: 5 bases; junction bases outside the gene matches: 3. Germline-derived CDR1 and CDR2 are MRHNA and SNTAGT. The CDR3 loop spans 14 amino acids.

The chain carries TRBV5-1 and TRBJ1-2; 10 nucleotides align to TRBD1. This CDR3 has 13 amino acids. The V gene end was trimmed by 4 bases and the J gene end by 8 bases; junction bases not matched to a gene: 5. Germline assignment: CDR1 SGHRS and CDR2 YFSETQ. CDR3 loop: CASSKGTGEGYTF. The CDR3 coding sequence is TGCGCCAGCAGCAAAGGGACAGGGGAAGGCTACACCTTC.

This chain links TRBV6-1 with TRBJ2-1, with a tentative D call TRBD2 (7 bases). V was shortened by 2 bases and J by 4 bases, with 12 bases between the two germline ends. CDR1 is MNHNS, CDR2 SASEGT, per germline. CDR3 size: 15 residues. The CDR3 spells CASSEWGGLYNEQFF. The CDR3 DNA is TGTGCCAGCAGTGAATGGGGGGGCCTATACAATGAGCAGTTCTTC.

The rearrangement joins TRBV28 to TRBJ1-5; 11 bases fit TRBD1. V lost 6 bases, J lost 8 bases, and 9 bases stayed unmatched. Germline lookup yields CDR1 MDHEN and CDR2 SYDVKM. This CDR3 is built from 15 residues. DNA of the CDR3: TGTGCCAGCAGATCCGGGACAGGGGGTTCTGAGCCCCAGCATTTT. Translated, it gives CASRSGTGGSEPQHF.

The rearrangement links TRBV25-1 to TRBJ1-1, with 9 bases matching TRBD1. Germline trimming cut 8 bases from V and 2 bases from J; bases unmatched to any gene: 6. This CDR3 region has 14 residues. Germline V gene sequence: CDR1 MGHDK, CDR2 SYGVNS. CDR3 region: CASSPDRGNTEAFF. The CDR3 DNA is TGTGCCAGCTCCCCGGACAGGGGAAACACTGAAGCTTTCTTT.

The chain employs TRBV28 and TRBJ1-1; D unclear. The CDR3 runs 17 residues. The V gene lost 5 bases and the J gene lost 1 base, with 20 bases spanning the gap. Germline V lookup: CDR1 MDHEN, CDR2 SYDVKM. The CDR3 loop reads CASSPPGWIYGNTEAFF. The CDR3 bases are TGTGCCAGCAGTCCACCCGGGTGGATCTACGGGAACACTGAAGCTTTCTTT.

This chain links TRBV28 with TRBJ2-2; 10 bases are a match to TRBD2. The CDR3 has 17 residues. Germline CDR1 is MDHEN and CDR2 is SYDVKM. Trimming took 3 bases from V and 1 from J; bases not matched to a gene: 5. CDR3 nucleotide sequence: TGTGCCAGCAGTTTGAGGCTAGCGGGGGTGAACACCGGGGAGCTGTTTTTT. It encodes CASSLRLAGVNTGELFF.

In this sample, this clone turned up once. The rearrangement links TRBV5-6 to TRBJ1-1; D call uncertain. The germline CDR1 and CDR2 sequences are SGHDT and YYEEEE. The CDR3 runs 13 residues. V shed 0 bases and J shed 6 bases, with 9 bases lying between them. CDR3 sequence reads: CASSLDVGSEAFF. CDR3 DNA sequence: TGTGCCAGCAGCTTGGATGTCGGGTCTGAAGCTTTCTTT.

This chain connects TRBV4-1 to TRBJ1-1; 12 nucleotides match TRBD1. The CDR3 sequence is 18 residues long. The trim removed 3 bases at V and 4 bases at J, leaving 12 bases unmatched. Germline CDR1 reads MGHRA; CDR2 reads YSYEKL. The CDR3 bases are TGCGCCAGCAGCCACGGGACAGGGGGCTTGTTTTTGGGCACTGAAGCTTTCTTT. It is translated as CASSHGTGGLFLGTEAFF.

CDR3 protein: CASSLLGQNLKDYGYTF. DNA for the CDR3: TGTGCCAGCAGTTTATTGGGGCAGAACCTTAAGGACTATGGCTACACCTTC. This chain links TRBV27 with TRBJ1-2; TRBD1 might be the D (5 bases). The CDR3 extends over 17 amino acids. Germline V gives CDR1 MNHEY, CDR2 SMNVEV (reference sequence). The ends were cut back, 1 base at V and 3 bases at J, with 18 bases in the middle.

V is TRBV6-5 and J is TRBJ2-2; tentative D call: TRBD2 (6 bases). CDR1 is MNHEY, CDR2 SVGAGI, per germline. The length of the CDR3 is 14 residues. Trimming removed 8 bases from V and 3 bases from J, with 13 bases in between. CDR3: CASGGTFDTGELFF. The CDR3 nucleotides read TGTGCCAGCGGGGGGACCTTCGACACCGGGGAGCTGTTTTTT.